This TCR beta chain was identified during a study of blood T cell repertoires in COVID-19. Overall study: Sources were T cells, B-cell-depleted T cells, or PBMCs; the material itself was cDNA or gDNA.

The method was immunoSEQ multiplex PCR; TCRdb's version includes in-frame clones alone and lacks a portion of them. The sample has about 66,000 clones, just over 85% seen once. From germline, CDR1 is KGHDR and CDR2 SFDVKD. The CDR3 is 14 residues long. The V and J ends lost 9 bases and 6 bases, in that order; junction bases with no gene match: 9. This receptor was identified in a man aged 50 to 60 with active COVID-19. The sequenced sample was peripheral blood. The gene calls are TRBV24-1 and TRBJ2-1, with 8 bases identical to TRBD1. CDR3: CATAKTGETNEQFF. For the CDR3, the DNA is TGTGCCACCGCCAAGACAGGGGAAACCAATGAGCAGTTCTTC.